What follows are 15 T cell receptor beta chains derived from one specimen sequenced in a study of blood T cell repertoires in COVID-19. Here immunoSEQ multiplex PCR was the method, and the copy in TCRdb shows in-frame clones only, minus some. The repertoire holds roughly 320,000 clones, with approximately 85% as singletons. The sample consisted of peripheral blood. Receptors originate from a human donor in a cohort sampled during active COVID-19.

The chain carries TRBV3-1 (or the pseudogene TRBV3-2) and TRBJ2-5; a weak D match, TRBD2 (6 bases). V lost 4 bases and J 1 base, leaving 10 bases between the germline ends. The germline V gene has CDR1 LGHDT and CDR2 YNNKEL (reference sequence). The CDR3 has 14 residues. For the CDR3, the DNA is TGTGCCAGCAGCCCTCTGGGGGGCCAAGAGACCCAGTACTTC. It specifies CASSPLGGQETQYF.

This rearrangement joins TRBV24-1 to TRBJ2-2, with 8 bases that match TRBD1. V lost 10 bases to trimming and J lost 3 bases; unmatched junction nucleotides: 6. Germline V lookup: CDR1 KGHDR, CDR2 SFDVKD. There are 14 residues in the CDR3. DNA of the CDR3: TGTGCCACACGGACAGGGTGGGACACCGGGGAGCTGTTTTTT. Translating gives CATRTGWDTGELFF.

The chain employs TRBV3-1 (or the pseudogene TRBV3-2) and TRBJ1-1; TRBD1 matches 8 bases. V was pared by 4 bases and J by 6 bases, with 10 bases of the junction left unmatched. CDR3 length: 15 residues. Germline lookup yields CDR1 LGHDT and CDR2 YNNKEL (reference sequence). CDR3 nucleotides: TGTGCCAGCAGCCGTTGGACAGGGATAACGCCTGAAGCTTTCTTT. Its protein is CASSRWTGITPEAFF.

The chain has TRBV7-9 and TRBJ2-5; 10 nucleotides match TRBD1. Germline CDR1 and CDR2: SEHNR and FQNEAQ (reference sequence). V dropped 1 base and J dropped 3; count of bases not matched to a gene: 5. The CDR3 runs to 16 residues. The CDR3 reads CASSLGDRGPEETQYF. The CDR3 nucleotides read TGTGCCAGCAGCTTAGGGGACAGGGGCCCGGAAGAGACCCAGTACTTC.

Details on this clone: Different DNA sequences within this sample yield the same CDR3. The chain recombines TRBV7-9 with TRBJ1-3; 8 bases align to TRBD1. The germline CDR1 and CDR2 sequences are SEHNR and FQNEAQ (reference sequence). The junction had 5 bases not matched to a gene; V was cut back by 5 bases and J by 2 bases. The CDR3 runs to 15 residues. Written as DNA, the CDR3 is TGTGCCAGCAGCCCTGGGACAGGAACTGGAAACACCATATATTTT. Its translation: CASSPGTGTGNTIYF.

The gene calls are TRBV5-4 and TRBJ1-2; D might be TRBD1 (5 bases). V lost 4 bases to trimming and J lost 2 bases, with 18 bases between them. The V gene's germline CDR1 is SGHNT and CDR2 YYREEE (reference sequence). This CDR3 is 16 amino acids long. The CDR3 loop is CASSKPVGGPNYGYTF. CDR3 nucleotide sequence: TGTGCCAGCAGCAAACCGGTGGGGGGACCCAACTATGGCTACACCTTC.

CDR3 in DNA: TGTGCCAGCAGCCATGCAGGGGGCAGGTTGGGCACTGAAGCTTTCTTT. It specifies CASSHAGGRLGTEAFF. The chain couples TRBV3-1 (or the pseudogene TRBV3-2) to TRBJ1-1; 8 bases match TRBD1. V lost 3 bases to trimming and J lost 4 bases; unmatched junction nucleotides: 10. The CDR3 runs 16 residues. CDR1 is LGHDT and CDR2 is YNNKEL in the germline V gene (reference sequence).

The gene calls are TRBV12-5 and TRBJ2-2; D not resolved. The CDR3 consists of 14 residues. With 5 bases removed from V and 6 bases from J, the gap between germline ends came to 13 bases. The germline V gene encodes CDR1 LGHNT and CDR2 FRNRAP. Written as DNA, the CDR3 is TGTGCTAGTGGTCTGCCGACTTTGGCCGGGGAGCTGTTTTTT. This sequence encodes CASGLPTLAGELFF. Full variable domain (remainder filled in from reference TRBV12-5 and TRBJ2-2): DARVTQTPRHKVTEMGQEVTMRCQPILGHNTVFWYRQTMMQGLELLAYFRNRAPLDDSGMPKDRFSAEMPDATLATLKIQPSEPRDSAVYFCASGLPTLAGELFFGEGSRLTVL.

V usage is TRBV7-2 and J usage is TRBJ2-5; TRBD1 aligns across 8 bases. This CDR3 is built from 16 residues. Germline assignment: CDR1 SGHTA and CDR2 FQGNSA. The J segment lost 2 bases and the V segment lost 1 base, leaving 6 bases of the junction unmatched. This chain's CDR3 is CASSLGGTGGQETQYF. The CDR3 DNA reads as TGTGCCAGCAGCTTAGGGGGGACAGGAGGACAAGAGACCCAGTACTTC.

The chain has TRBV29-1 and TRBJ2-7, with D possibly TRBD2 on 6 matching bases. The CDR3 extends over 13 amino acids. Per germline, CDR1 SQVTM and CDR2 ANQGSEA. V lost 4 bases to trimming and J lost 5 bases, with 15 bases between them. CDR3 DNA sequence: TGCAGCGTTGCAGTGGCCCGCGGGGACGAGCAGTACTTC. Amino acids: CSVAVARGDEQYF.

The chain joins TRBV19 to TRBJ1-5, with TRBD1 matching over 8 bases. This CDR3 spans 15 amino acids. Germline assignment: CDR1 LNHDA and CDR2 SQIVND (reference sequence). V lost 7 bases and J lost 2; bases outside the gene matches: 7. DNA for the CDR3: TGTGCCAGTACGACCCCGGGACAGGGCAATCAGCCCCAGCATTTT. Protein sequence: CASTTPGQGNQPQHF. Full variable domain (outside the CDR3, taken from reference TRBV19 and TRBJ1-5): DGGITQSPKYLFRKEGQNVTLSCEQNLNHDAMYWYRQDPGQGLRLIYYSQIVNDFQKGDIAEGYSVSREKKESFPLTVTSAQKNPTAFYLCASTTPGQGNQPQHFGDGTRLSIL.

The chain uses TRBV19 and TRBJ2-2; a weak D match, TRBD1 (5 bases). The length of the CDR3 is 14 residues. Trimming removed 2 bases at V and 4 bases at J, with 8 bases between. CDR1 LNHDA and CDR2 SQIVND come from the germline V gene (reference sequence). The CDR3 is CASSISGITGELFF. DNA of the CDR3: TGTGCCAGTAGTATATCAGGGATCACCGGGGAGCTGTTTTTT.

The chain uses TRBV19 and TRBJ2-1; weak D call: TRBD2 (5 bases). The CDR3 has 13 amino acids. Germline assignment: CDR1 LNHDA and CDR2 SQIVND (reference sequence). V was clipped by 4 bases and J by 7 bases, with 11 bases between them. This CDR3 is CASSNFEGNEQFF. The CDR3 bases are TGTGCCAGTAGTAATTTTGAGGGAAATGAGCAGTTCTTC. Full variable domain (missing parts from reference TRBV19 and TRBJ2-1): DGGITQSPKYLFRKEGQNVTLSCEQNLNHDAMYWYRQDPGQGLRLIYYSQIVNDFQKGDIAEGYSVSREKKESFPLTVTSAQKNPTAFYLCASSNFEGNEQFFGPGTRLTVL.

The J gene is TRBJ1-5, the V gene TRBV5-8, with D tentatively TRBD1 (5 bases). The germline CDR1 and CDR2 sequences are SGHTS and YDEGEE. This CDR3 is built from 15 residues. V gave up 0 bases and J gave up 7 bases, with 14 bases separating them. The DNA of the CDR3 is TGTGCCAGCAGCTTGGGTCAGGGTGTCCCCCAGCCCCAGCATTTT. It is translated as CASSLGQGVPQPQHF.

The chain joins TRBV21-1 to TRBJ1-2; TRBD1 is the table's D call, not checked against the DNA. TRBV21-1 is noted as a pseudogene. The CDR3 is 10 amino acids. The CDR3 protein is CASSPDRATF. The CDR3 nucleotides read TGTGCCAGCAGCCCGGACAGGGCCACCTTC.